This record covers a single TCR beta chain. A much larger clone sits a single nucleotide away, making a read error possible. This record belongs to a study of chronic HIV infection and antiretroviral therapy. TCRdb reprocessed the 5' RACE reads via MiXCR and lists one record per CDR3 protein. Of about 38,000 distinct CDR3 sequences in the sample, more than 8% are singletons; the top ten hold around 3%. The sequencing sample was made of peripheral blood. This TCR was sampled from an adult who had HIV and had not received antiretroviral therapy, or was an uninfected healthy control (not recorded which).

The CDR3 is CATGTWGTEAFF. CDR3 in DNA: TGTGCCACAGGGACTTGGGGCACTGAAGCTTTCTTT. The V gene is TRBV28, the J gene TRBJ1-1, with a weak D call TRBD1 (5 bases). Germline V gene data show CDR1 as MDHEN and CDR2 as SYDVKM. The CDR3 is 12 amino acids. Trimming took 10 bases from V and 4 from J, leaving 13 bases between them.